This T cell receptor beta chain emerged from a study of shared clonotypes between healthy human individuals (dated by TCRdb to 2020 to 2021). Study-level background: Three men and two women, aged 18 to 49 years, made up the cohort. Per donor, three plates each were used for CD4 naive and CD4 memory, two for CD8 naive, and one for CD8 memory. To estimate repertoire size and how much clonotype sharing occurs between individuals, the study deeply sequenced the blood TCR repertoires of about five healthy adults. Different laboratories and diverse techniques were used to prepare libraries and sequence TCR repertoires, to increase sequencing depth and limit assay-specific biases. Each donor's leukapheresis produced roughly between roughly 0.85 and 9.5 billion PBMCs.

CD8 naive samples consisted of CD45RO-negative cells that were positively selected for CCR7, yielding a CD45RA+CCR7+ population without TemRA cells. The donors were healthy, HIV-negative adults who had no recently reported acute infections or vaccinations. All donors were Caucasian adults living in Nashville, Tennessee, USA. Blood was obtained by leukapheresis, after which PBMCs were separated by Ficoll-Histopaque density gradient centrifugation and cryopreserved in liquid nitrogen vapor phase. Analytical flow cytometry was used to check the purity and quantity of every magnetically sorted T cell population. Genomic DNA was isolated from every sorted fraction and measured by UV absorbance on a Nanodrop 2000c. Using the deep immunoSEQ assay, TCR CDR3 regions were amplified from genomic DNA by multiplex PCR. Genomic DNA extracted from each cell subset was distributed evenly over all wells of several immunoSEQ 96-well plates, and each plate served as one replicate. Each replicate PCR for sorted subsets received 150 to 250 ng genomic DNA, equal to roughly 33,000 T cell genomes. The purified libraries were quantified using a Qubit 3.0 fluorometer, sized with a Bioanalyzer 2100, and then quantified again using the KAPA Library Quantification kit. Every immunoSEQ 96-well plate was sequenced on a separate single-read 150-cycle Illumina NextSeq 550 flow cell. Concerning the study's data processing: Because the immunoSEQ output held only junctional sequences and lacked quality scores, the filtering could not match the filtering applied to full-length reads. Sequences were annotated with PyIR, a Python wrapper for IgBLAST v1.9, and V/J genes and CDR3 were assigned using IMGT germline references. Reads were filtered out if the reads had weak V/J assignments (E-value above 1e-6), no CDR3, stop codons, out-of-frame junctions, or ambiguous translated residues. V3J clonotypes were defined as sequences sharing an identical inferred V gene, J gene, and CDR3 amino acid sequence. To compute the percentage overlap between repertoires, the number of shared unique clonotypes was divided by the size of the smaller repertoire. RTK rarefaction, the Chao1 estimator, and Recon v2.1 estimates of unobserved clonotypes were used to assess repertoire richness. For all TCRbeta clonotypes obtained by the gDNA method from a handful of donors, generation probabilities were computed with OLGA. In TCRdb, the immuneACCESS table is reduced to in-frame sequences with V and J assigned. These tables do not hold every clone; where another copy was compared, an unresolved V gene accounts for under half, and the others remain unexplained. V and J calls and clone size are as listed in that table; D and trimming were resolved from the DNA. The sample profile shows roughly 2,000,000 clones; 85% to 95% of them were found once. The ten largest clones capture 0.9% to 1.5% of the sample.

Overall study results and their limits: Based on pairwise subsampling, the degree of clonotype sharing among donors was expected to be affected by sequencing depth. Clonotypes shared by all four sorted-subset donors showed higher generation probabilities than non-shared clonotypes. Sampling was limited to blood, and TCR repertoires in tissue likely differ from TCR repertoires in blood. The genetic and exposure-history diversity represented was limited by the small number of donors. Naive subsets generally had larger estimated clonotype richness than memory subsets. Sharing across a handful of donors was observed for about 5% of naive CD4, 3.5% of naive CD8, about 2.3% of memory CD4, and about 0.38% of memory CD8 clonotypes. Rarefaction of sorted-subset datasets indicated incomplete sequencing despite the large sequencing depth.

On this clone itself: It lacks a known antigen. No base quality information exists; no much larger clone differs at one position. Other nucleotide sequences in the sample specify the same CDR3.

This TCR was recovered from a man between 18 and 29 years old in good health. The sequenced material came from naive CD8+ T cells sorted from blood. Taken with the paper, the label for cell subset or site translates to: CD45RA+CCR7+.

CDR3 protein: CASSTGETQYF. At the DNA level, the sequence is TGTGCCAGCAGCACGGGGGAGACCCAGTACTTC. The V and J segments used are TRBV5-6 and TRBJ2-5, with TRBD2 as a weak D call on 5 bases. The germline V gene supplies CDR1 SGHDT and CDR2 YYEEEE. Cut back by 4 bases and 5 bases, the V and J ends lie 6 bases apart. The CDR3, cysteine through phenylalanine, is 11 amino acids long. The retained sequence is limited to the CDR3, 33 bases, with the frame set at the first base. The CDR3, completed at both ends by the reference TRBV5-6 and TRBJ2-5 genes, gives the full variable domain DAGVTQSPTHLIKTRGQQVTLRCSPKSGHDTVSWYQQALGQGPQFIFQYYEEEERQRGNFPDRFSGHQFPNYSSELNVNALLLGDSALYLCASSTGETQYFGPGTRLLVL.